This T cell receptor beta chain was captured by sequencing in a study of tumor and adjacent non-tumor tissue in lung cancer. No cell sorting was done before RNA was extracted from the tissue. More than 3 cm separated this lung sample from the edge of the tumor. Germline loops: CDR1 MNHEY, CDR2 SVGAGI. V was trimmed by 0 bases and J by 6 bases, leaving 14 bases between them. This CDR3 is 15 amino acids long. TCRbeta libraries were built with three rounds of nested PCR, modified from ARM-PCR. In TCRdb, the multiplex PCR reads were re-called with MiXCR into one record per CDR3 protein. Found here are fewer than 90,000 distinct CDR3 sequences, approximately 73% of them singletons; the top ten hold 20% to 25%.

The V gene is TRBV6-5, the J gene TRBJ2-5; D might be TRBD2 (5 bases). This TCR was recovered from a woman between 50 and 59 years old with non-small cell lung cancer. Source material: distant non-tumor lung tissue. CDR3 coding DNA: TGTGCCAGCAGTTACTCGTTTATGGGAGAGAAGACCCAGTACTTC. It codes for CASSYSFMGEKTQYF.